This passage covers 18 T cell receptor beta chains from one sample sequenced in a study of cytomegalovirus exposure and HLA in healthy donors. The PCR had 60 Vbeta and 13 Jbeta primers. Sequenced by immunoSEQ multiplex PCR; TCRdb stores in-frame clones only, minus some. Here the sample spans under 200,000 clones, roughly 80% being singletons. The sample consisted of PBMCs. The receptors shown here come from a woman in her 30s in good health and CMV-seropositive.

This clone came up once. J is TRBJ2-7 and V is TRBV5-4; 8 positions match TRBD1. Germline assignment: CDR1 SGHNT and CDR2 YYREEE (reference sequence). Trimming cost V 4 bases and J 4 bases; bases outside gene matches: 10. The CDR3 covers 15 residues. In DNA form, the CDR3 reads TGTGCCAGCAGCACCACAGGGGGGTCAAGGTACGAGCAGTACTTC. Translating it yields CASSTTGGSRYEQYF.

The chain is built from TRBV7-3 and TRBJ2-1; D perhaps matches TRBD1 (5 bases). Between the trimmed V and J ends, which lost 5 bases and 7 bases, there was a span of 9 bases. Germline V lookup: CDR1 SGHTA, CDR2 FQGTGA. The CDR3 runs to 12 residues. CDR3 residues: CASSQTVNEQFF. The DNA for the CDR3 is TGTGCCAGCAGCCAGACAGTGAATGAGCAGTTCTTC. The full variable domain, its missing parts supplied by reference TRBV7-3 and TRBJ2-1, is GAGVSQTPSNKVTEKGKYVELRCDPISGHTALYWYRQSLGQGPEFLIYFQGTGAADDSGLPNDRFFAVRPEGSVSTLKIQRTERGDSAVYLCASSQTVNEQFFGPGTRLTVL.

This clone was counted a few times. V and J are TRBV9 and TRBJ2-5; TRBD1 matches at 11 bases. Germline assignment: CDR1 SGDLS and CDR2 YYNGEE. The CDR3 loop spans 15 amino acids. With 2 bases clipped from V and 5 bases from J, the junction kept 5 bases outside the gene matches. The DNA for the CDR3 is TGTGCCAGCAGCGTCGGGACAGGGGGGGGCGAGACCCAGTACTTC. Its protein is CASSVGTGGGETQYF.

This rearrangement joins TRBV7-8 to TRBJ2-1, with D possibly TRBD1 on 6 matching bases. Trimming removed 4 bases from V and 4 bases from J, with 8 bases in between. CDR1 and CDR2 from the germline V gene are SGHVS and FQNEAQ. This CDR3 has 13 amino acids. CDR3 loop: CASSSGAYNEQFF. In DNA, the CDR3 is TGTGCCAGCAGCTCAGGGGCTTACAATGAGCAGTTCTTC. Filled out from reference TRBV7-8 and TRBJ2-1, the complete variable domain reads GAGVSQSPRYKVAKRGQDVALRCDPISGHVSLFWYQQALGQGPEFLTYFQNEAQLDKSGLPSDRFFAERPEGSVSTLKIQRTQQEDSAVYLCASSSGAYNEQFFGPGTRLTVL.

J is TRBJ2-4 and V is TRBV11-2; D unclear. Germline V CDR1 and CDR2: SGHAT, FQNNGV. Trimming cost V 1 base and J 0 bases, with 7 bases left between them. CDR3 length: 15 residues. CDR3 DNA sequence: TGTGCCAGCAGCTTAGCTTTTATAGCCAAAAACATTCAGTACTTC. It is translated as CASSLAFIAKNIQYF.

This chain links TRBV15 with TRBJ2-1, with 8 positions matching TRBD2. The CDR3 is made up of 14 amino acids. Germline V gives CDR1 LNHNV, CDR2 YYDKDF (reference sequence). V shed 8 bases and J 5 bases; nucleotides not matched to a gene: 8. CDR3 loop: CATSQRGGHNEQFF. The CDR3 DNA is TGTGCCACCTCCCAACGGGGGGGCCACAATGAGCAGTTCTTC.

As to this clone: Without the conserved terminal phenylalanine or tryptophan, this CDR3 likely stems from a read error. The chain has TRBV7-8 and TRBJ1-6, with TRBD1 matching 7 bases. The germline V gene has CDR1 SGHVS and CDR2 FQNEAQ. This CDR3 region has 18 residues. V lost 5 bases, J lost 0 bases, and 10 bases stayed unmatched. In DNA form, the CDR3 reads TGTGCCAGCAGCATCTACAGGGGAACGAACTCCTATAATTCACCCCTCCACCTT. Translation: CASSIYRGTNSYNSPLHL.

As to this clone: A far larger clone is one base from this, pointing to a likely read error. This specimen includes other DNA sequences encoding the same CDR3. V is TRBV5-8 and J is TRBJ2-3; the D gene is possibly TRBD2 (5 bases). The CDR3 consists of 16 residues. The V end was cut by 4 bases, the J end by 2 bases, with 17 bases between. The germline gives CDR1 SGHTS, CDR2 YDEGEE. CDR3 amino acids: CASSQGPGNFTDTQYF. The CDR3 coding sequence is TGTGCCAGCAGCCAAGGACCGGGGAATTTCACAGATACGCAGTATTTT.

Here the CDR3 DNA reads TGCAGCGCTTTCATGGGACAGGGTGGTGAAAAACTGTTTTTT. Its translation: CSAFMGQGGEKLFF. V gene TRBV29-1 combines with J gene TRBJ1-4, with 9 nucleotides matching TRBD1. Germline CDR1 is SQVTM and CDR2 is ANQGSEA. Losses at the gene ends were 7 bases for V and 7 bases for J; bases not matched to a gene: 10. The CDR3 covers 14 residues.

This chain joins TRBV5-5 and TRBJ1-4; the D gene is possibly TRBD1 (6 bases). The CDR3 is made up of 15 amino acids. The V and J ends lost 5 bases and 0 bases respectively, with 11 bases between them. CDR1 is SGHKS, CDR2 YYEKEE, per germline (reference sequence). CDR3 sequence: CASSSWTATNEKLFF. The CDR3 DNA is TGTGCCAGCAGTTCTTGGACAGCAACTAATGAAAAACTGTTTTTT.

The genes are TRBV5-6 and TRBJ2-5, with TRBD1 as a possible D gene (5 bases). This CDR3 is 14 amino acids long. Germline V gene data show CDR1 as SGHDT and CDR2 as YYEEEE. The V gene lost 0 bases and the J gene lost 4 bases, with 10 bases spanning the gap. The CDR3 bases are TGTGCCAGCAGCTTGGTTCAGGGTGGAGAGACCCAGTACTTC. Protein sequence: CASSLVQGGETQYF.

This chain joins TRBV5-1 and TRBJ2-6; maybe TRBD2 (7 bases). The germline V and J ends were trimmed by 4 bases and 0 bases, with 14 bases remaining between them. From germline, CDR1 is SGHRS and CDR2 YFSETQ. This CDR3 spans 17 amino acids. The CDR3 here is CASSLPGGGSGANVLTF. The CDR3 DNA is TGCGCCAGCAGCCTTCCGGGGGGCGGCTCTGGGGCCAACGTCCTGACTTTC.

The chain has TRBV11-2 and TRBJ1-2, with D perhaps matching TRBD1 (6 bases). Per germline, CDR1 SGHAT and CDR2 FQNNGV. V was cut by 4 bases and J by 7 bases, with 19 bases left in between. This CDR3 is 15 amino acids long. The CDR3 reads CASSSVNRERGGYTF. The DNA for the CDR3 is TGTGCCAGCAGCTCCGTGAACAGGGAAAGAGGTGGCTACACCTTC.

The chain employs TRBV7-9 and TRBJ1-2; no clear D. Germline CDR1 SEHNR, CDR2 FQNEAQ (reference sequence). The CDR3 sequence is 15 residues long. V gave up 6 bases and J gave up 4 bases, with 18 bases separating them. This CDR3 reads CASRAAAVYGYGYTF. In DNA, the CDR3 is TGTGCCAGCAGGGCCGCGGCAGTTTACGGCTATGGCTACACCTTC.

The chain carries TRBV5-6 and TRBJ2-2, with 7 bases that match TRBD2. This CDR3 contains 16 residues. Germline loops: CDR1 SGHDT, CDR2 YYEEEE. V lost 4 bases to trimming and J lost 7 bases; unmatched junction nucleotides: 13. The DNA for the CDR3 is TGTGCCAGCAGCCCTTTCCGACTAGCTTTCGACGGGGAGCTGTTTTTT. It is translated as CASSPFRLAFDGELFF.

V usage is TRBV7-2 and J usage is TRBJ2-1; 13 bases are shared with TRBD2. CDR3 length equals 16 residues. The J segment lost 4 bases and the V segment lost 5 bases, leaving 5 bases of the junction unmatched. From germline, CDR1 is SGHTA and CDR2 FQGNSA. DNA of the CDR3: TGTGCCAGCAGCCCGTCGGGACTAGCGGGGTACAATGAGCAGTTCTTC. It encodes CASSPSGLAGYNEQFF.

This chain connects TRBV4-2 to TRBJ2-6; TRBD2 might be the D (5 bases). The germline V gene has CDR1 LGHNA and CDR2 YNFKEQ. The CDR3 consists of 15 residues. V was shortened by 5 bases and J by 2 bases, with 10 bases between the two germline ends. CDR3 residues: CASSEGTPGANVLTF. DNA of the CDR3: TGTGCCAGCAGCGAGGGAACCCCTGGGGCCAACGTCCTGACTTTC.

The chain uses TRBV18 and TRBJ1-6; 10 bases fit TRBD1. Germline assignment: CDR1 KGHSH and CDR2 LQKENI. Trimming at V came to 4 bases and at J to 8 bases, leaving 5 bases not matched to a gene. CDR3 length: 15 amino acids. The DNA of the CDR3 is TGTGCCAGCTCACGTTCCGGGACAGGGGATTCACCCCTCCACTTT. Translating gives CASSRSGTGDSPLHF. Full variable domain (outside the CDR3, taken from reference TRBV18 and TRBJ1-6): NAGVMQNPRHLVRRRGQEARLRCSPMKGHSHVYWYRQLPEEGLKFMVYLQKENIIDESGMPKERFSAEFPKEGPSILRIQQVVRGDSAAYFCASSRSGTGDSPLHFGNGTRLTVT.